The source of this T cell receptor beta chain is a study of OX40 agonist ivuxolimab in advanced cancers. Generated by immunoSEQ multiplex PCR, the TCRdb table keeps only in-frame clones and is missing some. The data contain 45,000 to 50,000 clones, about 81% of them singletons. The sequencing here drew on CD4+ or CD8+ T cells sorted from blood, taken in a trial of the OX40 agonist ivuxolimab. The clonotype comes from an adult with an advanced solid tumor such as melanoma, head and neck, liver or kidney cancer.

CDR3 residues: CSVVLGTGDTQYF. In nucleotides, the CDR3 is TGCAGCGTTGTGTTAGGTACCGGGGATACGCAGTATTTT. The genes are TRBV29-1 and TRBJ2-3, with D hard to call. Germline CDR1 and CDR2: SQVTM and ANQGSEA. Trimming took off 4 bases at V and 6 bases at J, with 14 bases between the two ends. The CDR3 is 13 residues long.